What follows describes a single TCR beta chain. The sample belongs to a study of CD8+ T cells in alopecia areata. Extracted RNA was reverse transcribed into cDNA, the sequencing template. Generated by immunoSEQ multiplex PCR, the TCRdb table keeps only in-frame clones and is missing some. The profile shows about 140,000 clones, 50% to 65% of them singletons. Germline assignment: CDR1 MNHEY and CDR2 SVGAGI. The V end was cut by 7 bases, the J end by 8 bases, with 14 bases between. CDR3 size: 12 residues. Sequenced sample: CD4+ T cells sorted from blood. This chain connects TRBV6-5 to TRBJ1-2; D call uncertain. The receptor was derived from a human donor in good health. The CDR3 DNA reads as TGTGCCAGCATGCAAGGTAGAGGAGGCTACACCTTC. Amino acids: CASMQGRGGYTF.